This T cell receptor beta chain was captured in a study of shared clonotypes between healthy human individuals. The assay was immunoSEQ multiplex PCR, and TCRdb's table has in-frame clones only and misses some. The sample gives some 2 million clones, roughly 95% of which show up once; more than 0.9% is in the top ten. Naivety among CD8 cells was defined by CD45RO negativity and positive CCR7 selection, thereby excluding terminally differentiated effector memory CD45RA+ cells. Unmatched junction bases numbered 13, after V lost 8 bases and J lost 3 bases. This CDR3 region has 16 residues. Germline lookup yields CDR1 SQVTM and CDR2 ANQGSEA.

This chain uses TRBV29-1 with TRBJ2-2, with TRBD1 identical over 9 bases. The source of this sequence is a man younger than 30 in good health. The sample was naive CD8+ T cells sorted from blood. The CDR3 region is CSTLGQGEADTGELFF. The CDR3, as DNA: TGCAGCACACTGGGACAGGGCGAGGCGGACACCGGGGAGCTGTTTTTT.